The 18 T cell receptor beta chains presented below share a single source sample, sequenced in a study of CD8 T cells in ankylosing spondylitis. TCRdb redid the calling of the 5' RACE reads with MiXCR, one entry per CDR3 protein. The sample includes roughly 230,000 distinct CDR3 sequences, about 18% of them seen just once. The sequenced material came from blood, either unsorted or a sorted T cell fraction (not recorded which). The receptors stem from a male donor with ankylosing spondylitis or in good health (not recorded which).

In its sample, this clonotype was seen many times. This chain uses TRBV4-1 with TRBJ2-5, with 11 bases identical to TRBD2. J gave up 5 bases and V 3 bases, and 5 bases lay outside the gene matches. Per the germline V gene, CDR1 is MGHRA and CDR2 is YSYEKL. The CDR3 runs 15 residues. Here the CDR3 reads CASSQVAGGWETQYF. CDR3 DNA: TGCGCCAGCAGCCAGGTAGCGGGAGGGTGGGAGACCCAGTACTTC.

In its sample, this clonotype was seen a few times. This rearrangement joins TRBV12-3 or TRBV12-4 to TRBJ2-1; D remains ambiguous. This CDR3 comprises 14 residues. The V end was cut by 5 bases, the J end by 5 bases, with 13 bases between. CDR3 coding DNA: TGTGCCAGCAGTCCTGGGTACAGAAACAATGAGCAGTTCTTC. Translated, it gives CASSPGYRNNEQFF.

This clonotype was seen at least ten times. The rearrangement links TRBV7-8 to TRBJ2-1, with TRBD2 as a possible D gene (5 bases). Germline loops: CDR1 SGHVS, CDR2 FQNEAQ. Trimming left V 5 bases short and J 9 bases short, with 20 bases between. There are 15 residues in the CDR3. CDR3 residues: CASSLLATEVFEQFF. CDR3 nucleotides: TGTGCCAGCAGCCTGCTAGCTACCGAGGTGTTTGAGCAGTTCTTC.

J is TRBJ2-2 and V is TRBV7-6, with TRBD1 matching 7 bases. From germline, CDR1 is SGHVS and CDR2 FNYEAQ. The CDR3 length is 13 residues. J lost 7 bases, V lost 4 bases, and 3 bases had no gene match. The CDR3 bases are TGTGCCAGCAGCTGGGACAGTATCGGGGAGCTGTTTTTT. Encoded protein: CASSWDSIGELFF.

This chain links TRBV7-3 with TRBJ2-2, with D hard to call. Germline lookup yields CDR1 SGHTA and CDR2 FQGTGA. V was pared by 2 bases and J by 8 bases, with 12 bases between. The CDR3 loop spans 14 amino acids. CDR3 DNA sequence: TGTGCCAGCAGCTTAGTCCTGGGCGCGGGGGAGCTGTTTTTT. It is translated as CASSLVLGAGELFF.

The chain employs TRBV7-2 and TRBJ2-7; D call uncertain. The CDR3 consists of 13 residues. Germline CDR1 is SGHTA and CDR2 is FQGNSA. V was clipped by 2 bases and J by 1 base, with 6 bases between them. CDR3 protein: CASSLMDSYEQYF. DNA for the CDR3: TGTGCCAGCAGCTTAATGGATTCCTACGAGCAGTACTTC.

This clonotype was seen ten or more times. J is TRBJ2-5 and V is TRBV7-8; D is perhaps TRBD2 (6 bases). There are 14 residues in the CDR3. Looked up from germline, CDR1 is SGHVS and CDR2 is FQNEAQ. Trimming removed 1 base from V and 5 bases from J, with 11 bases in between. The CDR3 DNA follows: TGTGCCAGCAGCTTAGTCGGGGGTAGGGAGACCCAGTACTTC. Its protein is CASSLVGGRETQYF. The full variable domain, with the rest looked up from reference TRBV7-8 and TRBJ2-5, is GAGVSQSPRYKVAKRGQDVALRCDPISGHVSLFWYQQALGQGPEFLTYFQNEAQLDKSGLPSDRFFAERPEGSVSTLKIQRTQQEDSAVYLCASSLVGGRETQYFGPGTRLLVL.

This CDR3 is CASSFGLGGSTDTQYF. The DNA for the CDR3 is TGTGCCAGCAGCTTCGGACTAGGGGGAAGCACAGATACGCAGTATTTT. V gene TRBV7-3 combines with J gene TRBJ2-3; D may be TRBD2 (7 bases). CDR3 length: 16 residues. V lost 3 bases and J lost 0, with 13 bases in between. Per the germline V gene, CDR1 is SGHTA and CDR2 is FQGTGA.

This clonotype has only a few counts. The chain couples TRBV7-8 to TRBJ1-5, with TRBD1 matching over 8 bases. Germline CDR1 and CDR2: SGHVS and FQNEAQ. CDR3 length: 15 amino acids. The V segment lost 3 bases and the J segment 6 bases; nucleotides outside the gene matches: 7. CDR3 bases: TGTGCCAGCAGCTTGATGGGACAGGAAGGTCAGCCCCAGCATTTT. Its translation is CASSLMGQEGQPQHF. The complete variable domain, with remaining parts taken from reference TRBV7-8 and TRBJ1-5, reads GAGVSQSPRYKVAKRGQDVALRCDPISGHVSLFWYQQALGQGPEFLTYFQNEAQLDKSGLPSDRFFAERPEGSVSTLKIQRTQQEDSAVYLCASSLMGQEGQPQHFGDGTRLSIL.

The rearrangement joins TRBV20-1 to TRBJ2-4; tentatively, D is TRBD1 or TRBD2 (5 bases each). CDR1 and CDR2 from the germline V gene are DFQATT and SNEGSKA (reference sequence). The CDR3 sequence is 13 residues long. V was cut by 3 bases and J by 4 bases, with 10 bases left in between. As DNA, the CDR3 is TGCAGTGCTAGGGGGGACCTAAAAAACATTCAGTACTTC. Its translation is CSARGDLKNIQYF.

V usage is TRBV7-8 and J usage is TRBJ2-7, with D unresolved. CDR1 and CDR2 (germline): SGHVS, FQNEAQ. This CDR3 is 13 amino acids long. Trimming shortened V by 5 bases and J by 0 bases, and 8 bases separated the two germline ends. CDR3 amino acids: CASSVQDSYEQYF. The DNA for the CDR3 is TGTGCCAGCAGCGTACAAGACTCCTACGAGCAGTACTTC.

This chain links TRBV4-1 with TRBJ2-7, with D tentatively TRBD1 (7 bases). Trimming stripped 3 bases from V and 5 bases from J, with 23 bases between. Germline-derived CDR1 and CDR2 are MGHRA and YSYEKL. This CDR3 contains 17 residues. For the CDR3, the DNA is TGCGCCAGCAGCCACGCAGGCCGCGGACAGGAGGGGAACGAGCAGTACTTC. Its protein product is CASSHAGRGQEGNEQYF.

This sequence joins TRBV20-1 and TRBJ2-7; D is perhaps TRBD2 (6 bases). The CDR3 totals 12 residues. Trimming cost V 3 bases and J 4 bases, with 10 bases left between them. The germline CDR1 and CDR2 sequences are DFQATT and SNEGSKA (reference sequence). As DNA, the CDR3 is TGCAGTGCTAGGGGGGACTTTTACGAGCAGTACTTC. Translation: CSARGDFYEQYF.

The chain employs TRBV6-6 and TRBJ2-1; D gene unclear. CDR1 and CDR2 (germline): MNHNY, SVGAGI (reference sequence). Trimming left V 6 bases short and J 8 bases short, with 8 bases between. CDR3 length equals 11 residues. The CDR3 protein is CASSPTHEQFF. The CDR3 bases are TGTGCCAGCAGCCCCACCCATGAGCAGTTCTTC.

This clonotype showed up just a few times. The rearrangement uses TRBV15 and TRBJ2-7; 7 positions match TRBD2. CDR3 length: 15 amino acids. CDR1 is LNHNV and CDR2 is YYDKDF in the germline V gene (reference sequence). Trimming took 1 base from V and 5 from J; bases not matched to a gene: 8. CDR3 sequence reads: CATSRATSGNDEQYF. The CDR3 DNA is TGTGCCACCAGCAGAGCCACGAGCGGGAACGACGAGCAGTACTTC.

In its sample, this clonotype was seen many times. J is TRBJ2-7 and V is TRBV12-3 or TRBV12-4; TRBD2 matches at 7 bases. The length of the CDR3 is 15 residues. J lost 1 base, V lost 3 bases, and 6 bases had no gene match. The CDR3 loop is CASSFQRDGSYEQYF. The DNA for the CDR3 is TGTGCCAGCAGTTTTCAGCGGGACGGATCCTACGAGCAGTACTTC.

The chain links TRBV21-1 to TRBJ2-1; the D call TRBD1 from the table was never checked on the DNA. TRBV21-1 has pseudogene status. The CDR3 extends over 15 amino acids. CDR3 DNA sequence: TGTGCCAGCCTCAAACAGGGGGCCTCCTACAATGAGCAGTTCTTC. Its protein product is CASLKQGASYNEQFF.

In this sample, this clonotype turned up a few times. The V call is TRBV9, the J call TRBJ2-1, with 13 nucleotides matching TRBD2. Germline lookup yields CDR1 SGDLS and CDR2 YYNGEE. The J segment lost 6 bases and the V segment lost 3 bases, leaving 3 bases of the junction unmatched. The CDR3 has 15 amino acids. The CDR3 coding sequence is TGTGCCAGCAGCGCCGGACTAGCGGGAGCCAATGAGCAGTTCTTC. Translation: CASSAGLAGANEQFF.